Each of the 9 T cell receptor beta chains below was sequenced from the same sample in a study of cytomegalovirus exposure and HLA in healthy donors. PCR used 60 Vbeta primers and 13 Jbeta primers. This table comes from immunoSEQ multiplex PCR, and its TCRdb copy is limited to in-frame clones, with some not included. There are about 65,000 clones in the sample; around 73% occur only once, and approximately 2.9% lies in the top ten. The sample taken for sequencing was PBMCs. The receptor source for this set is a girl aged 5-17 years in good health and CMV-seropositive.

V is TRBV30 and J is TRBJ1-2, with 8 bases matching TRBD1. This CDR3 spans 15 amino acids. Germline lookup yields CDR1 GTSNPN and CDR2 SVGIG (reference sequence). The V segment lost 3 bases and the J segment 3 bases; nucleotides outside the gene matches: 9. The CDR3 here is CAWREGTGGYYGYTF. The DNA of the CDR3 is TGTGCCTGGAGGGAAGGGACAGGTGGATACTATGGCTACACCTTC.

The V and J genes are TRBV10-3 and TRBJ1-1, with TRBD1 matching 7 bases. Trimming at V came to 6 bases and at J to 5 bases, leaving 6 bases not matched to a gene. CDR3 size: 13 residues. The germline V gene has CDR1 ENHRY and CDR2 SYGVKD. The CDR3 sequence is CAIRNRGWTEAFF. The CDR3 DNA reads as TGTGCCATCAGAAACAGGGGATGGACTGAAGCTTTCTTT.

The V and J genes are TRBV28 and TRBJ1-4; D remains unclear. Per the germline V gene, CDR1 is MDHEN and CDR2 is SYDVKM. The CDR3 consists of 20 residues. Trimming took off 6 bases at V and 0 bases at J, with 26 bases between the two ends. CDR3 sequence reads: CASRPSPPWWSTATNEKLFF. The CDR3 bases are TGTGCCAGCAGACCCTCCCCCCCGTGGTGGAGCACTGCAACTAATGAAAAACTGTTTTTT.

In its sample, this clone was seen once. This same CDR3 is encoded by further DNA sequences in the sample. V is TRBV5-4 and J is TRBJ1-5, with D possibly matching TRBD1 (6 bases). Germline assignment: CDR1 SGHNT and CDR2 YYREEE (reference sequence). There are 16 residues in the CDR3. V lost 4 bases, J lost 3 bases, and 17 bases lay in between. CDR3 protein: CASSPGGGGPNQPQHF. Here the CDR3 DNA reads TGTGCCAGCAGCCCCGGGGGCGGGGGACCCAATCAGCCCCAGCATTTT.

The J gene is TRBJ2-3, the V gene TRBV21-1; the tabulated D call, TRBD2, remains unverified against the DNA. TRBV21-1 is termed a pseudogene. This CDR3 is built from 15 residues. The CDR3 sequence: CASGQAGVSTDTQYF. The CDR3 region has the DNA TGTGCCAGCGGCCAAGCGGGAGTTAGCACAGATACGCAGTATTTT.

This rearrangement joins TRBV29-1 to TRBJ1-1, with D perhaps matching TRBD1 (6 bases). The V end was cut by 7 bases, the J end by 5 bases, with 14 bases between. Germline-derived CDR1 and CDR2 are SQVTM and ANQGSEA. CDR3 length: 12 residues. For the CDR3, the DNA is TGCAGCGCAACCCCAGGGGTAACTGAAGCTTTCTTT. Its protein is CSATPGVTEAFF.

This clone was counted only a few times. The V and J genes are TRBV5-4 and TRBJ2-7; 8 bases match TRBD2. Germline V gives CDR1 SGHNT, CDR2 YYREEE (reference sequence). The CDR3 runs 16 residues. Trimming took 3 bases from V and 0 from J; bases not matched to a gene: 8. The CDR3 sequence is CASSSSRGGSSYEQYF. In DNA, the CDR3 is TGTGCCAGCAGCTCCTCTCGGGGGGGGAGCTCCTACGAGCAGTACTTC.

This clone was picked up one time. This sequence joins TRBV2 and TRBJ2-2; D perhaps matches TRBD2 (6 bases). The V end was cut by 4 bases, the J end by 5 bases, with 14 bases between. Germline CDR1 SNHLY, CDR2 FYNNEI. The CDR3 length is 15 residues. DNA for the CDR3: TGTGCCAGCAGTGTAGGCGGGGCCAAGACCGGGGAGCTGTTTTTT. Protein product: CASSVGGAKTGELFF.

The chain uses TRBV25-1 and TRBJ2-7; possible D gene TRBD2, 6 bases. This CDR3 region has 15 residues. V was shortened by 4 bases and J by 4 bases, with 17 bases between the two germline ends. Germline V lookup: CDR1 MGHDK, CDR2 SYGVNS. The CDR3 DNA is TGTGCCAGCAGTGGGAGGGGACGGGAAGAATACGAGCAGTACTTC. Protein: CASSGRGREEYEQYF.